The 29 T cell receptor beta chains reported below all come from one sample, sequenced in a study of CD8+CD57+ T cells in acquired aplastic anemia. The use of genomic DNA as template underpinned the TCR beta VDJ and CDR3 profiling. Via MiXCR, TCRdb re-called the reads, giving one row per CDR3 protein. This sample has hundreds of thousands of distinct CDR3 sequences; 65% to 75% occur once, and the top ten carry under 4.5%. What was sequenced was sorted CD4+, CD8+, or CD8+CD57+ T cells (not recorded which) from PBMCs. The receptors shown here come from a human donor in good health, serving as a control.

This clonotype was seen only a few times. This may stem from a read error, because a much larger clone lies one nucleotide away. The chain has TRBV24-1 and TRBJ1-6, with D uncertain. Germline V gene sequence: CDR1 KGHDR, CDR2 SFDVKD. This CDR3 comprises 14 residues. The ends were cut back, 6 bases at V and 7 bases at J, with 12 bases in the middle. The CDR3 region is CATSFRGPNSPLHF. The CDR3 region has the DNA TGTGCCACCAGTTTTCGAGGGCCCAATTCACCCCTCCACTTT.

In this sample, this clonotype turned up many times. The chain employs TRBV7-9 and TRBJ2-2; D is unclear. V gave up 3 bases and J gave up 4 bases, with 12 bases separating them. The CDR3 is made up of 15 amino acids. CDR1 and CDR2 from the germline V gene are SEHNR and FQNEAQ (reference sequence). CDR3 bases: TGTGCCAGCAGCTTGGTCAGTGGCGGCACCGGGGAGCTGTTTTTT. This codes for CASSLVSGGTGELFF.

Ten or more counts support this clonotype. CDR3 residues: CSGGTRDTEAFF. The CDR3 DNA follows: TGCAGCGGGGGGACCAGGGACACTGAAGCTTTCTTT. The rearrangement links TRBV29-1 to TRBJ1-1; D might be TRBD1 (5 bases). In germline, CDR1 is SQVTM, CDR2 ANQGSEA. This CDR3 has 12 amino acids. Trimming left V 7 bases short and J 3 bases short, with 12 bases between.

The chain couples TRBV27 to TRBJ2-4; perhaps TRBD2 as D (5 bases). Deletions cut 4 bases from V and 3 bases from J, with 10 bases between. The germline CDR1 and CDR2 sequences are MNHEY and SMNVEV (reference sequence). This CDR3 spans 14 amino acids. In nucleotides, the CDR3 is TGTGCCAGCAGTTCCGCGGGCAACAAAAACATTCAGTACTTC. It specifies CASSSAGNKNIQYF.

This chain joins TRBV7-9 and TRBJ2-3, with 7 bases identical to TRBD2. Germline values: CDR1 SEHNR, CDR2 FQNEAQ (reference sequence). The V and J ends lost 5 bases and 4 bases, in that order; junction bases with no gene match: 15. The CDR3 extends over 17 amino acids. This CDR3 reads CASSVGFSGGDADTQYF. The CDR3 DNA reads as TGTGCCAGCAGCGTAGGGTTCAGTGGGGGGGACGCAGATACGCAGTATTTT.

The chain carries TRBV9 and TRBJ1-2, with no clear D. There are 11 residues in the CDR3. The germline V and J ends were trimmed by 5 bases and 8 bases, with 10 bases remaining between them. CDR1 is SGDLS, CDR2 YYNGEE, per germline. Here the CDR3 DNA reads TGTGCCAGCAGATATAGCGGGGGCTACACCTTC. This codes for CASRYSGGYTF.

The sample holds a few counts of this clonotype. A much more abundant neighbour one base away suggests this may be a read error. Likely a read error: the CDR3 ends without its conserved phenylalanine or tryptophan. The CDR3 bases are TGTGCCAGCACTATGGACAGGGTCTATGGCTACACCCTC. Encoded protein: CASTMDRVYGYTL. The rearrangement uses TRBV10-3 and TRBJ1-2; TRBD1 matches 8 bases. CDR3 length equals 13 residues. The J segment lost 4 bases and the V segment lost 10 bases, leaving 8 bases of the junction unmatched. Germline CDR1 is ENHRY and CDR2 is SYGVKD.

The rearrangement uses TRBV7-2 and TRBJ2-5; no firm D call. The V gene's germline CDR1 is SGHTA and CDR2 FQGNSA. The CDR3 covers 13 residues. V was clipped by 5 bases and J by 1 base, with 8 bases between them. The CDR3 is CASSPNVQETQYF. CDR3 nucleotide sequence: TGTGCCAGCAGCCCTAATGTCCAAGAGACCCAGTACTTC.

This clonotype has ten or more counts. V gene TRBV7-2 combines with J gene TRBJ2-3; TRBD2 matches at 7 bases. V shed 4 bases, J shed 3 bases, and the junction held 4 bases outside the gene matches. CDR3 length: 14 amino acids. Per germline, CDR1 SGHTA and CDR2 FQGNSA. CDR3 DNA: TGTGCCAGCAGCTGGACGGGGGGAACAGATACGCAGTATTTT. This codes for CASSWTGGTDTQYF. The variable domain in full, with the rest retrieved from reference TRBV7-2 and TRBJ2-3, is GAGVSQSPSNKVTEKGKDVELRCDPISGHTALYWYRQSLGQGLEFLIYFQGNSAPDKSGLPSDRFSAERTGGSVSTLTIQRTQQEDSAVYLCASSWTGGTDTQYFGPGTRLTVL.

Concerning this clonotype itself: At one end the junction does not follow the germline gene, possibly because of a read error. In nucleotides, the CDR3 is TGCAGTGCTAGGGGGGCGGCGTACGGGCAGTACTTC. This translates into CSARGAAYGQYF. This sequence joins TRBV20-1 and TRBJ2-1; D might be TRBD1 (6 bases). The DNA matches TRBJ2-7 better at its end, which makes the J call doubtful. The CDR3 length is 12 residues. Germline V gene sequence: CDR1 DFQATT, CDR2 SNEGSKA (reference sequence).

In nucleotides, the CDR3 is TGTGCCAGCAGGATTGGACAGTATAATTCACCCCTCCACTTT. It translates to CASRIGQYNSPLHF. The chain carries TRBV12-3 or TRBV12-4 and TRBJ1-6; a weak D match, TRBD1 (6 bases). Trimming removed 6 bases from V and 4 bases from J, with 10 bases in between. CDR3 length: 14 amino acids.

As regards this clonotype: The junction differs from germline at one of its ends, possibly a read error. The rearrangement uses TRBV9 and TRBJ2-7; unclear D gene. This CDR3 is built from 12 residues. The germline V gene encodes CDR1 SGDLS and CDR2 YYNGEE. CDR3 nucleotide sequence: TGTGCCAGCAGCTTAGACCAGTACGAGGAGTACTGG. It encodes CASSLDQYEEYW.

As concerns this clonotype: Here the CDR3 omits its conserved ending phenylalanine or tryptophan, so a read error is the likely source. This chain links TRBV19 with TRBJ1-4; D gene uncertain. Germline CDR1 and CDR2: LNHDA and SQIVND (reference sequence). V dropped 5 bases and J dropped 13 bases, with 23 bases sitting between them. There are 15 residues in the CDR3. The CDR3 loop is CASSPLQAEEDLLFC. For the CDR3, the DNA is TGTGCCAGTAGTCCACTCCAGGCGGAGGAGGATCTACTGTTTTGT.

This sequence joins TRBV12-3 or TRBV12-4 and TRBJ2-2; D tentatively reads TRBD1 or TRBD2 (6 bases each). CDR3 length: 14 residues. Trimming pared 8 bases from V and 5 bases from J, leaving 15 bases between. CDR3 DNA: TGTGCCAGCCGGGCAGGGGAGGTGACCGGGGAGCTGTTTTTT. Protein: CASRAGEVTGELFF.

With respect to this clonotype: This CDR3 fails to terminate in the conserved phenylalanine or tryptophan, so it likely reflects a read error. The DNA is left out, because the CDR3 cannot be placed on it with certainty; the CDR3 is given as TCRdb lists it. The chain is built from TRBV7-2 and TRBJ1-2; the table's D gene call, TRBD1, was not cross checked with the DNA. The CDR3 has 13 amino acids, counting both end residues. From germline, CDR1 is SGHTA and CDR2 FQGNSA. CDR3 amino acids: CASSLREAGTNTG.

Comment on this clonotype: Possible read error: a much larger clone is one base away. This chain uses TRBV6-1 with TRBJ1-1; 7 bases align to TRBD1. The J segment lost 5 bases and the V segment lost 4 bases, leaving 4 bases of the junction unmatched. This CDR3 has 13 amino acids. Germline loops: CDR1 MNHNS, CDR2 SASEGT. This CDR3 reads CASSGARGTEAFF. The CDR3 nucleotides are TGTGCCAGCAGTGGAGCCAGGGGGACTGAAGCTTTCTTT.

The table lists this clonotype with a count of one. The chain recombines TRBV7-2 with TRBJ1-1, with TRBD1 as a possible D gene (6 bases). CDR1 is SGHTA, CDR2 FQGNSA, per germline. V lost 6 bases, J lost 2 bases, and 19 bases lay in between. CDR3 length: 16 amino acids. The CDR3 bases are TGTGCCAGCAGACCCGACAGGCGCTCTGGAAACACTGAAGCTTTCTTT. Translating gives CASRPDRRSGNTEAFF.

This clonotype has at least ten counts. J is TRBJ2-2 and V is TRBV6-6, with D hard to call. The CDR3 extends over 15 amino acids. The V gene lost 6 bases and the J gene lost 2 bases, with 13 bases spanning the gap. Germline V gene lookup returns CDR1 MNHNY and CDR2 SVGAGI (reference sequence). Here the CDR3 DNA reads TGTGCCAGCAGCTCGCTGCAGGTTAACACCGGGGAGCTGTTTTTT. It codes for CASSSLQVNTGELFF.

This clonotype came up once. The chain employs TRBV9 and TRBJ1-3, with 7 positions matching TRBD1. V shed 2 bases and J 8 bases; nucleotides not matched to a gene: 13. The CDR3 is made up of 16 amino acids. CDR1 and CDR2 (germline): SGDLS, YYNGEE. The CDR3 nucleotides are TGTGCCAGCAGCGTGGGACAGAGGCAAGCGACCCACACCATATATTTT. Amino acids: CASSVGQRQATHTIYF. The entire variable domain, with the rest obtained from reference TRBV9 and TRBJ1-3, is as follows: DSGVTQTPKHLITATGQRVTLRCSPRSGDLSVYWYQQSLDQGLQFLIQYYNGEERAKGNILERFSAQQFPDLHSELNLSSLELGDSALYFCASSVGQRQATHTIYFGEGSWLTVV.

Details on this clonotype: One end of the junction fails to match germline, which may point to a read error. V usage is TRBV9 and J usage is TRBJ2-7; TRBD2 agrees at 8 bases. CDR3 length equals 14 residues. Germline CDR1 SGDLS, CDR2 YYNGEE. The CDR3 region has the DNA TGTGCCAGCAGCCGTAGCGGGACCGCCTACGAGCAGCACTTC. Translated: CASSRSGTAYEQHF.

The gene calls are TRBV5-1 and TRBJ2-7; a weak D match, TRBD2 (6 bases). Germline V gene sequence: CDR1 SGHRS, CDR2 YFSETQ. The CDR3 spans 16 residues. V was trimmed by 2 bases and J by 5 bases, leaving 20 bases between them. CDR3 DNA: TGCGCCAGCAGCTTAAAGCGACGTGCGGGGACCCACGAGCAGTACTTC. Translated: CASSLKRRAGTHEQYF.

Comments on this clonotype: No conserved phenylalanine or tryptophan ends this CDR3, so it is likely a read error. The DNA is left out, because the CDR3 cannot be placed on it with certainty; the CDR3 is given as TCRdb lists it. The chain carries TRBV19 and TRBJ1-1; TRBD1, the D gene given by the table, was not confirmed from the DNA. Germline V lookup: CDR1 LNHDA, CDR2 SQIVND (reference sequence). The CDR3 length is 14 residues, termini included. CDR3 loop: CASSMTGGSTQPLY.

The chain is built from TRBV11-1 and TRBJ2-2; D gene uncertain. Germline V gene lookup returns CDR1 SGHAT and CDR2 FQDESV (reference sequence). V gave up 2 bases and J gave up 9 bases, with 7 bases separating them. This CDR3 is 12 amino acids long. The CDR3 nucleotides read TGTGCCAGCAGCTTAACCATATGGGAGCTGTTTTTT. Translated: CASSLTIWELFF.

This chain connects TRBV19 to TRBJ1-1, with D uncertain. CDR3 length: 14 residues. Germline V gene data show CDR1 as LNHDA and CDR2 as SQIVND (reference sequence). V was trimmed by 4 bases and J by 4 bases, leaving 13 bases between them. CDR3 in amino acids: CASSSSQRSTEAFF. The CDR3 coding sequence is TGTGCCAGTAGTAGCTCACAGAGGAGCACTGAAGCTTTCTTT.

The chain uses TRBV7-9 and TRBJ1-4; D not certain. The V end was cut by 3 bases, the J end by 0 bases, with 8 bases between. This CDR3 has 15 residues. Per germline, CDR1 SEHNR and CDR2 FQNEAQ (reference sequence). CDR3 coding DNA: TGTGCCAGCAGCTTGAGGGCAGCAACTAATGAAAAACTGTTTTTT. This encodes CASSLRAATNEKLFF.

In the case of this clonotype: At one boundary the junction diverges from the germline segment, which might be a read error. The chain recombines TRBV2 with TRBJ2-2; D is unresolved. Germline CDR1 is SNHLY and CDR2 is FYNNEI. The CDR3 extends over 15 amino acids. The CDR3 nucleotides read TGTGCCAGCAGTGAAGACGACTCGAACACCAAGGTCCTGACTTTT. Amino acid sequence: CASSEDDSNTKVLTF.

This clonotype showed up just a few times. V and J are TRBV20-1 and TRBJ2-7; possible D gene TRBD1, 6 bases. V was shortened by 6 bases and J by 0 bases, with 15 bases between the two germline ends. This CDR3 contains 14 residues. Germline values: CDR1 DFQATT, CDR2 SNEGSKA (reference sequence). As DNA, the CDR3 is TGCAGTGCACGGGACATTTCGAGCTCCTACGAGCAGTACTTC. It specifies CSARDISSSYEQYF.

The V gene is TRBV5-1, the J gene TRBJ1-6; D uncertain. V was pared by 0 bases and J by 11 bases, with 12 bases between. The CDR3 extends over 14 amino acids. Germline CDR1 and CDR2: SGHRS and YFSETQ. The CDR3 loop is CASSLGDRGTPLHF. CDR3 nucleotides: TGCGCCAGCAGCTTGGGAGACCGCGGGACACCCCTCCACTTT.

This clonotype was recorded many times. V and J are TRBV20-1 and TRBJ2-7; no reliable D call. Germline V gene sequence: CDR1 DFQATT, CDR2 SNEGSKA (reference sequence). The CDR3 extends over 12 amino acids. The germline V and J ends were trimmed by 0 bases and 5 bases, with 8 bases remaining between them. As DNA, the CDR3 is TGCAGTGCTAGAGAGGGTGGCAACGAGCAGTACTTC. Its translation is CSAREGGNEQYF.